This T cell receptor beta chain was identified during a study of T-cell memory formation after mild COVID-19. UMIs and sample barcodes were carried by the TCR alpha and TCR beta cDNA libraries that 5'RACE produced using constant-segment primers. From the 5' RACE reads, TCRdb called clonotypes with MiXCR, one entry per CDR3 protein. The sample holds 200,000 to 300,000 distinct CDR3 sequences, 16% seen once. This CDR3 region has 13 residues. V lost 5 bases and J lost 3, with 7 bases in between. Germline V lookup: CDR1 SGHTA, CDR2 FQGTGA. Comments on this clonotype: A much larger clone lies a single base off, so this may be a read error.

The material sequenced was PBMCs or a T cell subset sorted from them (not recorded which). This clonotype was obtained from a man between 18 and 35 years old who had mild COVID-19 (a few samples of this study predate the infection). Cell type and time point are not known. The chain recombines TRBV7-3 with TRBJ2-2, with D perhaps matching TRBD2 (5 bases). CDR3 nucleotides: TGTGCCAGCAGCCCGGACTACACCGGGGAGCTGTTTTTT. Translating it yields CASSPDYTGELFF.